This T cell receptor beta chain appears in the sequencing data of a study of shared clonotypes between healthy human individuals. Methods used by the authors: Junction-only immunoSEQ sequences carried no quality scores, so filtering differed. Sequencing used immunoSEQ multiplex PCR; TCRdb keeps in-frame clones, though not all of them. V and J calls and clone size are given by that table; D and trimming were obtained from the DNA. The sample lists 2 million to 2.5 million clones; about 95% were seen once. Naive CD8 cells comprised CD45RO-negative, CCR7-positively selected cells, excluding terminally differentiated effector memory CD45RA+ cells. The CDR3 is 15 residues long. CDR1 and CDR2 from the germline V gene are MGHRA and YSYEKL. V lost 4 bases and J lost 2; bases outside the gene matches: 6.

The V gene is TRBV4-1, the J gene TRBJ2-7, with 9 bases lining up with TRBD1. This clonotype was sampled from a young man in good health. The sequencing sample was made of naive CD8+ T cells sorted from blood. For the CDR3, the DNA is TGCGCCAGCAGCCCACAGAGACAGGGGGCCTACGAGCAGTACTTC. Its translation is CASSPQRQGAYEQYF.